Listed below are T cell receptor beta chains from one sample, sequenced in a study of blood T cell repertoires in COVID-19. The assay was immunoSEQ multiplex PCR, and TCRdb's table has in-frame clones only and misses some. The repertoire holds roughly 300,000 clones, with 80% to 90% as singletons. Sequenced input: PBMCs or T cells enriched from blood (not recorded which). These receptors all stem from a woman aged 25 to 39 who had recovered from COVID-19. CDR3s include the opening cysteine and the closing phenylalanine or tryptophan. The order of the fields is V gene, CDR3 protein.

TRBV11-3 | CASSPLTGTNNEQFF
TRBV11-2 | CASSLSGRGAGSQFF
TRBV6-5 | CASSVGQANTEAFF
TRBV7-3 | CASSSLQGCEKKLFF
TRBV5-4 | CASSLRGGYEQYF
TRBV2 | CATHTGFQDEQFF
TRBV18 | CASIRQTNTEAFF
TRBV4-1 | CASSLTGNTEAFF
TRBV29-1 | CSVRGRGEAFF
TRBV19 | CASTPDSFSNQPQHF
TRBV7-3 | CASSLDRNTEAFF
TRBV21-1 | CASSGQATNEKLFF
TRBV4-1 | CASSQAIKRPPTQYF
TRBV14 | CASSQDQGFWSPLHF
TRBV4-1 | CASSQLQGIAYSYEQYF
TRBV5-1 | CASSLVWGTGTGEQYF
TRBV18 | CASSPSTGLGNSPLHF
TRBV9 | CASSLRDSYSPLHF
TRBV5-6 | CASSLRGTTPGNTIYF
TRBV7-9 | CASSVGGRYGYTF
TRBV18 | CASSGGSSLNTEAFF
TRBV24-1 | CATSETGGTDTQYF
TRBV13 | CASSLQGTQETQYF
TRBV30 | CAWAVGTGRDTEAFF
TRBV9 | CASSVGTSGGATYNEQFF
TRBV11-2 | CASSPGPPPLHF
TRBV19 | CASSPDFARYYEQYF
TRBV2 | CASSERQETQYF
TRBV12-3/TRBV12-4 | CASSSDSSYEQYF
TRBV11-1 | CASSLWREAFF
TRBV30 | CAWRWALSTDTQYF
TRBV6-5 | CASTRDRVDGYTF
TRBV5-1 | CASTPPGGGTDTQYF
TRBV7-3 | CASSSSNSGELFF
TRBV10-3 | CAGQDPNTGELFF
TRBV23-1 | CATTPHWRTALVQPQHF
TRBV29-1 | CSVEPTGGTEAFF
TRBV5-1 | CASSATGGKGEQYF
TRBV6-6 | CASSYSAAGELFF
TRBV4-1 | CASSQVWGSRETQYF
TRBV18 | CASSPYGGTDTQYF
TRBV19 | CASSISAAVNQPQHF
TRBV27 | CASSFTGGQLRVYEQYF
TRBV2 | CASSEILGGMLYF
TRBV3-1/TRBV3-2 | CASSQEYEAAYSPLHF
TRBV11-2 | CASSRLAGTPQNTGELFF